This T cell receptor beta chain was sequenced for a study of radiation and T cells in renal cell carcinoma. Turning to this clone: The antigen is not known.

Study outcomes and limitations: Top tumor clonotypes rose in blood 2 weeks post-radiation, then contracted. No pretreatment tumor biopsies were available for baseline clonotypes.

The CDR3 spans 14 residues. V lost 4 bases and J lost 0, with 10 bases in between. Time point reported: blood 4 weeks post-SBRT, at nephrectomy. Treatment of the sample: 15 Gy SBRT to primary tumor, nephrectomy 4 weeks later. Radiation-treated patients gave blood at baseline, week 2 and week 4. Libraries were prepared by immunoSEQ multiplex PCR; TCRdb keeps only in-frame clonotypes and omits some of them. The sample holds 50,000 to 65,000 clones, about three quarters seen once. This TCR derives from a man in his 60s with renal cell carcinoma. The rearrangement uses TRBV23-1 and TRBJ2-7; D not certain. TRBV23-1 is labeled an ORF, and its function is uncertain. Source: blood, taken from a patient whose treatment included radiotherapy and nephrectomy. The CDR3 DNA reads TGCGCCAGCAGTCCATACAAGAGCTCCTACGAGCAGTACTTC. Its protein is CASSPYKSSYEQYF.